A single TCR beta chain is shown here with its context. This entry is derived from a study of blood T cell repertoires in COVID-19. This CDR3 spans 14 amino acids. Trimming took off 6 bases at V and 6 bases at J, with 14 bases between the two ends. Germline V CDR1 and CDR2: MDHEN, SYDVKM. Assay: immunoSEQ multiplex PCR; the TCRdb copy retains only in-frame clones and omits some. The profile shows around 340,000 clones, 80% to 90% of them singletons. Sequencing was done on a sample of PBMCs or T cells enriched from blood (not recorded which). The chain has TRBV28 and TRBJ1-4; perhaps TRBD1 as D (5 bases). This clonotype was obtained from a woman between 40 and 50 years old with acute COVID-19. Here the CDR3 DNA reads TGTGCCAGCAGGGACTGGGGAGGGGATGAAAAACTGTTTTTT. Translated: CASRDWGGDEKLFF.